This T cell receptor (beta chain) was sequenced during a study of CD8+CD57+ T cells in acquired aplastic anemia. Patients picked for sequencing had shown CD8+CD57+ cell expansion detected by flow cytometry. CDR1 and CDR2 (germline): MGHDK, SYGVNS. The germline V and J ends were trimmed by 1 base and 1 base, with 13 bases remaining between them. This CDR3 contains 16 residues. TCR beta VDJ and CDR3 profiling used genomic DNA as template. In TCRdb, the reads were re-called with MiXCR into one record per CDR3 protein. The data hold around 200,000 distinct CDR3 sequences, with approximately 52% observed a single time.

Sequences were obtained from sorted CD4+, CD8+, or CD8+CD57+ T cells (not recorded which) from PBMCs. This TCR derives from a human donor with aplastic anemia. V and J are TRBV25-1 and TRBJ1-2; no clear D gene. CDR3 sequence: CASSEFNSPLNYGYTF. The CDR3 nucleotides read TGTGCCAGCAGTGAATTCAACTCCCCACTTAACTATGGCTACACCTTC.